One and the same sample provided the 17 T cell receptor beta chains below, sequenced in a study of shared clonotypes between healthy human individuals. Data came from immunoSEQ multiplex PCR; TCRdb stores just in-frame clones and leaves some out. The table shows a few million clones, with approximately 95% occurring only once. The specimen was naive CD4+ T cells sorted from blood. Documented subset: CD45RA+ positively selected. The receptors here all came from a man aged 18 to 30 in good health.

The chain uses TRBV5-4 and TRBJ2-1; no clear D. The CDR3 extends over 14 amino acids. Deletions cut 1 base from V and 2 bases from J, with 7 bases between. CDR1 is SGHNT and CDR2 is YYREEE in the germline V gene (reference sequence). CDR3 protein: CASSLPGTYNEQFF. Here the CDR3 DNA reads TGTGCCAGCAGCTTGCCAGGTACCTACAATGAGCAGTTCTTC. Combining the CDR3 with reference TRBV5-4 and TRBJ2-1 gives the whole variable domain ETGVTQSPTHLIKTRGQQVTLRCSSQSGHNTVSWYQQALGQGPQFIFQYYREEENGRGNFPPRFSGLQFPNYSSELNVNALELDDSALYLCASSLPGTYNEQFFGPGTRLTVL.

The rearrangement links TRBV6-6 to TRBJ2-3; no firm D call. CDR3 length: 12 amino acids. V dropped 5 bases and J dropped 3 bases, with 6 bases sitting between them. Germline V gene data show CDR1 as MNHNY and CDR2 as SVGAGI (reference sequence). The CDR3: CASSPQTDTQYF. The CDR3 DNA follows: TGTGCCAGCAGTCCCCAGACAGATACGCAGTATTTT.

V and J are TRBV6-6 and TRBJ2-5; D is perhaps TRBD2 (6 bases). The ends were cut back, 8 bases at V and 5 bases at J, with 18 bases in the middle. The CDR3 consists of 14 residues. The V gene's germline CDR1 is MNHNY and CDR2 SVGAGI (reference sequence). The CDR3 nucleotides read TGTGCCAGCGGAGGGAGTCTGACCGGGGAGACCCAGTACTTC. Amino acids: CASGGSLTGETQYF.

The chain links TRBV5-5 to TRBJ1-4; tentatively, D is TRBD1 (5 bases). Deletions cut 3 bases from V and 6 bases from J, with 18 bases between. This CDR3 is 16 amino acids long. Germline lookup yields CDR1 SGHKS and CDR2 YYEKEE (reference sequence). As DNA, the CDR3 is TGTGCCAGCAGCTCGGGATTAGGGGTGATCCATGAAAAACTGTTTTTT. Translation gives CASSSGLGVIHEKLFF.

The chain joins TRBV5-1 to TRBJ2-1, with D unresolved. From germline, CDR1 is SGHRS and CDR2 YFSETQ. V was clipped by 0 bases and J by 0 bases, with 10 bases between them. The CDR3 runs to 16 residues. The CDR3 region is CASSLAAHSSYNEQFF. CDR3 DNA: TGCGCCAGCAGCTTGGCAGCCCATAGCTCCTACAATGAGCAGTTCTTC.

The V call is TRBV6-5, the J call TRBJ2-7, with TRBD2 matching 7 bases. The CDR3 contains 14 residues. With 5 bases clipped from V and 2 bases from J, the junction kept 6 bases outside the gene matches. CDR1 MNHEY and CDR2 SVGAGI come from the germline V gene. DNA of the CDR3: TGTGCCAGCAGTGGCGGACTAGTCACCTACGAGCAGTACTTC. Translation: CASSGGLVTYEQYF.

This clone was recorded only once. V and J are TRBV5-1 and TRBJ2-1; possible D gene TRBD1, 6 bases. The CDR3 contains 13 residues. Trimming took off 5 bases at V and 6 bases at J, with 12 bases between the two ends. The germline V gene has CDR1 SGHRS and CDR2 YFSETQ. In DNA form, the CDR3 reads TGCGCCAGCAGGCAGGACAGTCTCAATGAGCAGTTCTTC. Amino acids: CASRQDSLNEQFF.

This chain uses TRBV15 with TRBJ1-6; tentatively, D is TRBD1 (5 bases). Germline CDR1 and CDR2: LNHNV and YYDKDF (reference sequence). Trimming took 0 bases from V and 10 from J, leaving 13 bases between them. This CDR3 is 15 amino acids long. CDR3: CATSREGGKGSPLHF. DNA of the CDR3: TGTGCCACCAGCAGAGAGGGGGGGAAGGGATCACCCCTCCACTTT.

Comment on this clone: Other DNA sequences in the sample encode the same CDR3. The V and J genes are TRBV30 and TRBJ1-3; 7 bases match TRBD1. The V gene's germline CDR1 is GTSNPN and CDR2 SVGIG (reference sequence). After removal of 3 bases from V and 2 bases from J, the junction contained 4 bases not matched to a gene. The CDR3 runs 14 residues. CDR3 bases: TGTGCCTGGAGCTCAGGGGGGACTGGAAACACCATATATTTT. This translates into CAWSSGGTGNTIYF. Full variable domain (outside the CDR3, taken from reference TRBV30 and TRBJ1-3): SQTIHQWPATLVQPVGSPLSLECTVEGTSNPNLYWYRQAAGRGLQLLFYSVGIGQISSEVPQNLSASRPQDRQFILSSKKLLLSDSGFYLCAWSSGGTGNTIYFGEGSWLTVV.

This chain's CDR3 is CASSLRTGEFTDTQYF. CDR3 DNA: TGTGCCAGCAGCCTCCGGACAGGGGAATTCACAGATACGCAGTATTTT. The chain couples TRBV7-2 to TRBJ2-3, with TRBD1 matching 9 bases. CDR1 and CDR2 (germline): SGHTA, FQGNSA. V dropped 5 bases and J dropped 2; count of bases not matched to a gene: 8. The CDR3 is 16 residues long.

This rearrangement joins TRBV10-3 to TRBJ1-4; no clear D. Germline lookup yields CDR1 ENHRY and CDR2 SYGVKD. V was clipped by 4 bases and J by 3 bases, with 12 bases between them. There are 15 residues in the CDR3. The DNA for the CDR3 is TGTGCCATCAGTGCCGCTCAGAACTCTAATGAAAAACTGTTTTTT. Encoded protein: CAISAAQNSNEKLFF.

The CDR3 sequence: CASSLGPSETQYF. The CDR3 region has the DNA TGTGCCAGCAGTTTGGGCCCGAGTGAGACCCAGTACTTC. The chain employs TRBV28 and TRBJ2-5; D is ambiguous. The CDR3 runs to 13 residues. Trimming took off 3 bases at V and 5 bases at J, with 10 bases between the two ends. CDR1 is MDHEN, CDR2 SYDVKM, per germline.

This sequence joins TRBV25-1 and TRBJ2-7; D remains ambiguous. Germline V gives CDR1 MGHDK, CDR2 SYGVNS. V was shortened by 1 base and J by 5 bases, with 3 bases between the two germline ends. The CDR3 consists of 11 residues. CDR3 bases: TGTGCCAGCAGTGAATTCAACGAGCAGTACTTC. This codes for CASSEFNEQYF.

This rearrangement joins TRBV5-1 to TRBJ2-7; 8 bases match TRBD1. This CDR3 contains 16 residues. Trimming cost V 0 bases and J 7 bases; bases outside gene matches: 12. Per the germline V gene, CDR1 is SGHRS and CDR2 is YFSETQ. The CDR3 reads CASSLGFSGQALEQYF. CDR3 coding DNA: TGCGCCAGCAGCTTGGGATTTTCGGGACAGGCCTTGGAGCAGTACTTC.

Comment on this clone: Additional DNA sequences in this sample encode the identical CDR3. This sequence joins TRBV18 and TRBJ2-5; D unclear. The CDR3 extends over 14 amino acids. Germline CDR1 and CDR2: KGHSH and LQKENI. The V gene lost 1 base and the J gene lost 5 bases, with 11 bases spanning the gap. The CDR3 reads CASSPLTGRETQYF. CDR3 nucleotides: TGTGCCAGCTCACCACTAACCGGGCGGGAGACCCAGTACTTC. The entire variable domain, with the rest obtained from reference TRBV18 and TRBJ2-5, is as follows: NAGVMQNPRHLVRRRGQEARLRCSPMKGHSHVYWYRQLPEEGLKFMVYLQKENIIDESGMPKERFSAEFPKEGPSILRIQQVVRGDSAAYFCASSPLTGRETQYFGPGTRLLVL.

This sequence joins TRBV18 and TRBJ2-5, with 8 bases aligning to TRBD2. The germline V gene has CDR1 KGHSH and CDR2 LQKENI. The V and J ends lost 0 bases and 5 bases, in that order; junction bases with no gene match: 5. The CDR3 loop spans 15 amino acids. Here the CDR3 reads CASSPPSGGGETQYF. The DNA for the CDR3 is TGTGCCAGCTCACCACCAAGCGGGGGAGGGGAGACCCAGTACTTC.

This clone occurred once. The same CDR3 can be traced to other DNA sequences in this sample. This sequence joins TRBV7-9 and TRBJ1-2; D remains ambiguous. The CDR3 is 12 residues long. Germline CDR1 is SEHNR and CDR2 is FQNEAQ (reference sequence). The V and J ends lost 5 bases and 0 bases respectively, with 4 bases between them. In DNA, the CDR3 is TGTGCCAGCAGCCTGGCTAACTATGGCTACACCTTC. Amino acid sequence: CASSLANYGYTF.